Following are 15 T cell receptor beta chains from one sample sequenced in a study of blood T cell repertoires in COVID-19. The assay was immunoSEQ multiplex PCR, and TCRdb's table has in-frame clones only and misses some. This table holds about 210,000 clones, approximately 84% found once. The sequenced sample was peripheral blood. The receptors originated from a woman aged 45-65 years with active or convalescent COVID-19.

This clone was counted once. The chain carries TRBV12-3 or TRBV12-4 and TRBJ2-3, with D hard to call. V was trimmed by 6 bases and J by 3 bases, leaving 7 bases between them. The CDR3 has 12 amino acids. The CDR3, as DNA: TGTGCCAGCAGCCCCATGACAGATACGCAGTATTTT. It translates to CASSPMTDTQYF.

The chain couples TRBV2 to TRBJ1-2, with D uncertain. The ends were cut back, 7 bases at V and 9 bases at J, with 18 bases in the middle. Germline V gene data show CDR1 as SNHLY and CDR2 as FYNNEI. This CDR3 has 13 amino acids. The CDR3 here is CASNSAGYSSYTF. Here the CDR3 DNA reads TGTGCCAGCAATTCGGCGGGGTATAGTAGCTACACCTTC.

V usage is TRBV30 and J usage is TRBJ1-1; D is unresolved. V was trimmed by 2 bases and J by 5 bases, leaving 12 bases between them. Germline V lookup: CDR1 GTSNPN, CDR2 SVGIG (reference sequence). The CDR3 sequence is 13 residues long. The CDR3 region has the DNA TGTGCCTGGAGTCTACGGGGAGCTACTGAAGCTTTCTTT. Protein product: CAWSLRGATEAFF.

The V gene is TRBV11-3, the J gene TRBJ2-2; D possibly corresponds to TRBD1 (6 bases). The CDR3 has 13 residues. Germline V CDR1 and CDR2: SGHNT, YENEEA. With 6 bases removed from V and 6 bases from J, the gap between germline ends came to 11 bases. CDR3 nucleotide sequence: TGTGCCAGCAGTCTCACAGGGCCCGGGGAGCTGTTTTTT. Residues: CASSLTGPGELFF.

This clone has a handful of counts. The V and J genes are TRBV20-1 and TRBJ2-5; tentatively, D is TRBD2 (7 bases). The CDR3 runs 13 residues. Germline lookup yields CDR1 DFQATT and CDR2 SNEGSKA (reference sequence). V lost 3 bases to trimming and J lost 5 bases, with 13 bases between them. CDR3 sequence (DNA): TGCAGTGCTAGTGGGGGGGGCACGGAGACCCAGTACTTC. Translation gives CSASGGGTETQYF.

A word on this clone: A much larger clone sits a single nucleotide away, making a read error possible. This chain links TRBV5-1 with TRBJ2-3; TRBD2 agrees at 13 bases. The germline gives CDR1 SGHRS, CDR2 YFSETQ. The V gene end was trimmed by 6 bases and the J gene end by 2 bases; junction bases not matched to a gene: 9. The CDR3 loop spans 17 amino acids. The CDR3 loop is CASNPGLAGDITDTQYF. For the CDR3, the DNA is TGCGCCAGCAACCCCGGACTAGCGGGAGATATCACAGATACGCAGTATTTT.

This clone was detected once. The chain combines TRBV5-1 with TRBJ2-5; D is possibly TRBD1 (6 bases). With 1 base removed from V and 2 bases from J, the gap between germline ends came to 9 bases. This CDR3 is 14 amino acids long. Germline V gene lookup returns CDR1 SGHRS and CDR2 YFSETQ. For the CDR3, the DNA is TGCGCCAGCAGCTTGCGGACAGTTCAAGAGACCCAGTACTTC. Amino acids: CASSLRTVQETQYF.

CDR3 coding DNA: TGCGCCAGCAGGGCGGGGCAAGAGACCCAGTACTTC. Encoded protein: CASRAGQETQYF. The rearrangement uses TRBV5-1 and TRBJ2-5; weak D call: TRBD2 (6 bases). The V end lost 5 bases, the J end lost 2 bases, and 7 bases lay between the germline ends. The CDR3 runs 12 residues. Germline loops: CDR1 SGHRS, CDR2 YFSETQ. Full variable domain (outside the CDR3, taken from reference TRBV5-1 and TRBJ2-5): KAGVTQTPRYLIKTRGQQVTLSCSPISGHRSVSWYQQTPGQGLQFLFEYFSETQRNKGNFPGRFSGRQFSNSRSEMNVSTLELGDSALYLCASRAGQETQYFGPGTRLLVL.

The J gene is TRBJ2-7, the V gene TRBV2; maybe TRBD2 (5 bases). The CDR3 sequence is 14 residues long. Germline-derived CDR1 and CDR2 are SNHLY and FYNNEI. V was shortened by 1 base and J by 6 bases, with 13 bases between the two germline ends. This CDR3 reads CASSEGTKAGEQYF. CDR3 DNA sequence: TGTGCCAGCAGTGAAGGAACCAAGGCGGGCGAGCAGTACTTC.

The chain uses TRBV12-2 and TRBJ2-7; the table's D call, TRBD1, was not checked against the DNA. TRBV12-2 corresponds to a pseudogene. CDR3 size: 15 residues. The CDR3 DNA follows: TGTGCAAGTCGCTTAGGAGGACAGGGAGGAGGCGAGCAGTACTTC. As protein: CASRLGGQGGGEQYF.

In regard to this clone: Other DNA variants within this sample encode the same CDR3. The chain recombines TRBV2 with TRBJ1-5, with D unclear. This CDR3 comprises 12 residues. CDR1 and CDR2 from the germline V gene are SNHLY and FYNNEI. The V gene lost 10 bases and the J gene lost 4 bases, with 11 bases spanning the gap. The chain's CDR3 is CATSGFNQPQHF. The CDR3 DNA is TGTGCCACCTCGGGGTTTAATCAGCCCCAGCATTTT.

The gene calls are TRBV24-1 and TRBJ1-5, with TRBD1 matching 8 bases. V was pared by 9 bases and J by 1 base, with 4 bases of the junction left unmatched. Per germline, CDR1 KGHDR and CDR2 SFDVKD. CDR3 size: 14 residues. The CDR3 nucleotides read TGTGCCACCGGACAGGGAGCGAGCAATCAGCCCCAGCATTTT. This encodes CATGQGASNQPQHF.

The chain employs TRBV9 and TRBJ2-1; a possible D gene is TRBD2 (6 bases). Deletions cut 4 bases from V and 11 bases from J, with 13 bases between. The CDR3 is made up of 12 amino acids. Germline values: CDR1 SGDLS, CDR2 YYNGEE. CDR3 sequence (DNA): TGTGCCAGCAGCCTTGGGGGGAGGCAGCAGTTCTTC. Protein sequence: CASSLGGRQQFF.

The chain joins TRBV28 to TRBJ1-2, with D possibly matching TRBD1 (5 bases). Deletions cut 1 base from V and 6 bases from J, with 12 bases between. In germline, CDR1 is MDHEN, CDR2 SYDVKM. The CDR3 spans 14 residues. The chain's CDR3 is CASSLLVATDGYTF. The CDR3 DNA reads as TGTGCCAGCAGTTTATTAGTTGCGACAGATGGCTACACCTTC.

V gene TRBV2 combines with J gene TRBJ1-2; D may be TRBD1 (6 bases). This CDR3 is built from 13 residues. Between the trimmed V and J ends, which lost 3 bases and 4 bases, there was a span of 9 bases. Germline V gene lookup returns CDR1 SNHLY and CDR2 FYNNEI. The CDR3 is CASSDGGPYGYTF. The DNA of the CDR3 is TGTGCCAGCAGTGATGGGGGCCCCTATGGCTACACCTTC. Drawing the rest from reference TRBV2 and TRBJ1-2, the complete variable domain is EPEVTQTPSHQVTQMGQEVILRCVPISNHLYFYWYRQILGQKVEFLVSFYNNEISEKSEIFDDQFSVERPDGSNFTLKIRSTKLEDSAMYFCASSDGGPYGYTFGSGTRLTVV.